The rows below give T cell receptor beta chains drawn from one sample of a study of immune heterogeneity within non-small cell lung tumors. In TCRdb, the multiplex PCR reads were re-called with MiXCR into one record per CDR3 protein. The sample has about 21,000 distinct CDR3 sequences, more than 25% seen once. Sequenced sample: lung tumor tissue. These receptors all stem from a man in his forties with non-small cell lung cancer. CDR3s include the opening cysteine and the closing phenylalanine or tryptophan. The order of the fields is CDR3 protein, J gene, D gene, V gene. The D gene is left open where the match is weak.

CASSSKYEQYF	TRBJ2-7	-	TRBV19
CSARDARTASLNEQFF	TRBJ2-1	-	TRBV20-1
CASSLGEDTEAFF	TRBJ1-1	-	TRBV12-3/TRBV12-4
CASSLAGDSYEQYF	TRBJ2-7	TRBD2	TRBV10-1
CASSSLNQETQYF	TRBJ2-5	-	TRBV5-6
CASSLQGDFYEQYF	TRBJ2-7	TRBD1	TRBV5-1
CAWSLQYNSPLHF	TRBJ1-6	-	TRBV30
CASSEATRGDQPQHF	TRBJ1-5	-	TRBV6-1
CASSDSMAGSYNEQFF	TRBJ2-1	-	TRBV6-4
CASSSWDRGPYEQYF	TRBJ2-7	TRBD1	TRBV6-6
CAARRGIADSPLHF	TRBJ1-6	-	TRBV19
CAWDTSGSSYNEQFF	TRBJ2-1	TRBD2	TRBV30
CASRAQGTTPYF	TRBJ2-5	TRBD1	TRBV6-2/TRBV6-3
CASSIRLSGRNYGYTF	TRBJ1-2	-	TRBV19
CASNAGSHYEQYF	TRBJ2-7	-	TRBV9
CASSGRDLRAAEQFF	TRBJ2-1	-	TRBV7-8
CASSLVQIAGVPQFF	TRBJ2-1	TRBD2	TRBV7-2
CATSQGQRNGNTGELFF	TRBJ2-2	TRBD1	TRBV15
CAWTMGGDGGYGYTF	TRBJ1-2	-	TRBV30
CASGTAGGADNEQFF	TRBJ2-1	TRBD2	TRBV19
CASSGRGPNQPQHF	TRBJ1-5	-	TRBV25-1
CASSLGGHTYNEQFF	TRBJ2-1	-	TRBV5-1
CASSPGLAGGPTGELFF	TRBJ2-2	TRBD2	TRBV19
CASSLGGGVGAKGEQFF	TRBJ2-1	-	TRBV7-8
CASSLGGASKETKYF	TRBJ2-5	-	TRBV11-2
CASSRGAVIAKNIQYF	TRBJ2-4	-	TRBV11-3
CASSSGYNEQFF	TRBJ2-1	-	TRBV10-2
CAISVRSGRDGELFF	TRBJ2-2	-	TRBV10-3
CASSARQSLRADF	TRBJ2-7	-	TRBV6-1
CASSLVANTGELFF	TRBJ2-2	-	TRBV11-3
CASSPTGGGPYEQYF	TRBJ2-7	-	TRBV5-1
CASSYSGGFEQYF	TRBJ2-7	TRBD2	TRBV6-2/TRBV6-3
CASSPEWSGNTIYF	TRBJ1-3	-	TRBV18
CASSQDQGGSSYEQYF	TRBJ2-7	-	TRBV4-1
CASRQESEILTSPLHF	TRBJ1-6	-	TRBV7-8
CASSLLYEQYF	TRBJ2-7	-	TRBV11-2
CASSENPGQGEKLFF	TRBJ1-4	TRBD1	TRBV9
CASQDSFLVSTDTQYF	TRBJ2-3	-	TRBV13
CASSLLAGVTDTQYF	TRBJ2-3	TRBD2	TRBV7-2
CASSIRTGIGGYTF	TRBJ1-2	-	TRBV19
CASSFLLIATQYF	TRBJ2-3	-	TRBV11-3
CASSPGPTANIQYF	TRBJ2-4	-	TRBV18
CASSVQLQETQYF	TRBJ2-5	-	TRBV7-8
CPCSSGQGQNQPQHF	TRBJ1-5	TRBD1	TRBV30
CSMRGTGTAGNTIYF	TRBJ1-3	TRBD1	TRBV29-1
CASIKTLTGSTDTQYF	TRBJ2-3	TRBD1	TRBV27
CASSRTTYEQYF	TRBJ2-7	-	TRBV11-2
CASSPDSPLSGNTIYF	TRBJ1-3	-	TRBV7-2
CASSQGSSGMPSYEQYF	TRBJ2-7	TRBD2	TRBV14
CATSRDAVTSGINEQFF	TRBJ2-1	TRBD2	TRBV15
CASSRTSGRGFSIQETQYF	TRBJ2-5	TRBD2	TRBV19
CASSLAGQNYGYTF	TRBJ1-2	TRBD1	TRBV7-9
CASSLVSENEQFF	TRBJ2-1	-	TRBV7-8
CASRPTTGGYGYTF	TRBJ1-2	-	TRBV6-1